This T cell receptor beta chain derives from a study of T cell responses to AZD1222 COVID-19 vaccine. Repertoires were generated with immunoSEQ multiplex PCR, while TCRdb's copy carries only in-frame clones and drops some. The table records under 150,000 clones, 80% to 95% of them present only once. This CDR3 has 15 residues. With 4 bases clipped from V and 10 bases from J, the junction kept 9 bases outside the gene matches. Germline CDR1 reads LGHDT; CDR2 reads YNNKEL (reference sequence). This clone was counted once. This sequence originates from an adult in good health. The material sequenced was peripheral blood, taken on day 0 of MenACWY control vaccination. V is TRBV3-1 (or the pseudogene TRBV3-2) and J is TRBJ1-6, with 8 nucleotides matching TRBD1. CDR3 DNA sequence: TGTGCCAGCAGCCTCCCGGGACAGGTTGTCTCACCCCTCCACTTT. Translated: CASSLPGQVVSPLHF.